The 12 T cell receptor beta chains listed next were all sequenced from one sample in a study of T cell responses to AZD1222 COVID-19 vaccine. Libraries were prepared by immunoSEQ multiplex PCR; TCRdb keeps only in-frame clonotypes and omits some of them. The repertoire holds under 150,000 clones, with 75% to 95% as singletons. The material was peripheral blood, obtained 28 days after the second AZD1222 dose. The receptors stem from an adult who received the AZD1222 COVID-19 vaccine.

This clone was picked up one time. This sequence joins TRBV7-8 and TRBJ2-5, with D perhaps TRBD1 (6 bases). Per the germline V gene, CDR1 is SGHVS and CDR2 is FQNEAQ. This CDR3 is 15 amino acids long. V was cut by 7 bases and J by 5 bases, with 20 bases left in between. CDR3 residues: CASTSAQGSWETQYF. In nucleotides, the CDR3 is TGTGCCAGCACCTCCGCCCAGGGGTCGTGGGAGACCCAGTACTTC.

V is TRBV29-1 and J is TRBJ2-7; 14 nucleotides line up with TRBD2. The J segment lost 2 bases and the V segment lost 5 bases, leaving 5 bases of the junction unmatched. Germline loops: CDR1 SQVTM, CDR2 ANQGSEA. The length of the CDR3 is 15 residues. The CDR3 spells CSVTPGLAGAYEQYF. The CDR3 DNA follows: TGCAGCGTTACACCGGGACTAGCGGGGGCCTACGAGCAGTACTTC.

This clone was counted once. V usage is TRBV25-1 and J usage is TRBJ2-3; D uncertain. This CDR3 spans 15 amino acids. V was clipped by 3 bases and J by 0 bases, with 10 bases between them. Per germline, CDR1 MGHDK and CDR2 SYGVNS. The CDR3 loop reads CASSDARSSTDTQYF. CDR3 coding DNA: TGTGCCAGCAGTGACGCCAGGAGTAGCACAGATACGCAGTATTTT.

This clone has just a few counts. The chain combines TRBV5-5 with TRBJ1-2; unclear D gene. V lost 3 bases, J lost 4 bases, and 16 bases lay in between. The CDR3 sequence is 15 residues long. Germline assignment: CDR1 SGHKS and CDR2 YYEKEE (reference sequence). The CDR3 loop reads CASSSVPRPGYGYTF. The CDR3 DNA is TGTGCCAGCAGCTCTGTGCCCAGACCCGGCTATGGCTACACCTTC. Based on the CDR3 plus reference TRBV5-5 and TRBJ1-2, the full variable domain is DAGVTQSPTHLIKTRGQQVTLRCSPISGHKSVSWYQQVLGQGPQFIFQYYEKEERGRGNFPDRFSARQFPNYSSELNVNALLLGDSALYLCASSSVPRPGYGYTFGSGTRLTVV.

The rearrangement joins TRBV19 to TRBJ1-5, with a weak D call TRBD1 (6 bases). The CDR3 runs 14 residues. V was shortened by 0 bases and J by 5 bases, with 8 bases between the two germline ends. The germline gives CDR1 LNHDA, CDR2 SQIVND (reference sequence). In DNA, the CDR3 is TGTGCCAGTAGTATAGATACAGGGTATCAGCCCCAGCATTTT. This encodes CASSIDTGYQPQHF. Drawing the rest from reference TRBV19 and TRBJ1-5, the complete variable domain is DGGITQSPKYLFRKEGQNVTLSCEQNLNHDAMYWYRQDPGQGLRLIYYSQIVNDFQKGDIAEGYSVSREKKESFPLTVTSAQKNPTAFYLCASSIDTGYQPQHFGDGTRLSIL.

The sample holds one count of this clone. The same CDR3 can be traced to other DNA sequences in this sample. V is TRBV10-3 and J is TRBJ1-6, with D perhaps TRBD1 (6 bases). Germline V gene sequence: CDR1 ENHRY, CDR2 SYGVKD. This CDR3 comprises 13 residues. V lost 6 bases and J 8 bases, leaving 11 bases between the germline ends. The CDR3 sequence: CAIRGTGYSPLHF. The CDR3 DNA sequence: TGTGCCATCAGGGGAACAGGGTATTCACCCCTCCACTTT.

The V gene is TRBV7-6, the J gene TRBJ1-1; 7 positions agree with TRBD1. This CDR3 is built from 14 residues. Germline CDR1 is SGHVS and CDR2 is FNYEAQ. Trimming at V came to 2 bases and at J to 5 bases, leaving 5 bases not matched to a gene. The CDR3 here is CASSLQGGRTEAFF. In DNA form, the CDR3 reads TGTGCCAGCAGCTTACAGGGGGGCCGGACTGAAGCTTTCTTT.

The rearrangement uses TRBV27 and TRBJ1-3; no clear D gene. From germline, CDR1 is MNHEY and CDR2 SMNVEV (reference sequence). Trimming pared 2 bases from V and 2 bases from J, leaving 7 bases between. This CDR3 has 14 residues. This CDR3 is CASSLGSAGNTIYF. Here the CDR3 DNA reads TGTGCCAGCAGTTTAGGGAGTGCTGGAAACACCATATATTTT.

The J gene is TRBJ1-2, the V gene TRBV11-3, with D possibly TRBD1 on 5 matching bases. The CDR3 is 15 residues long. The V and J ends lost 4 bases and 0 bases respectively, with 12 bases between them. The germline V gene has CDR1 SGHNT and CDR2 YENEEA. The CDR3 nucleotides are TGTGCCAGCAGCTCCTCGGCGGGGGCTAACTATGGCTACACCTTC. Its protein product is CASSSSAGANYGYTF.

J is TRBJ2-5 and V is TRBV5-4, with no clear D. From germline, CDR1 is SGHNT and CDR2 YYREEE (reference sequence). This CDR3 spans 15 amino acids. Trimming took off 0 bases at V and 1 base at J, with 10 bases between the two ends. CDR3 residues: CASSLALTPQETQYF. The CDR3 coding sequence is TGTGCCAGCAGCTTGGCCCTGACACCCCAAGAGACCCAGTACTTC. Filled out from reference TRBV5-4 and TRBJ2-5, the complete variable domain reads ETGVTQSPTHLIKTRGQQVTLRCSSQSGHNTVSWYQQALGQGPQFIFQYYREEENGRGNFPPRFSGLQFPNYSSELNVNALELDDSALYLCASSLALTPQETQYFGPGTRLLVL.

This rearrangement joins TRBV11-2 to TRBJ1-1; D unresolved. V dropped 2 bases and J dropped 1 base, with 5 bases sitting between them. Germline CDR1 reads SGHAT; CDR2 reads FQNNGV. The CDR3 runs to 13 residues. The CDR3 sequence is CASSLTENTEAFF. The CDR3 DNA is TGTGCCAGCAGCTTAACAGAGAACACTGAAGCTTTCTTT.

The chain has TRBV6-6 and TRBJ1-2, with D tentatively TRBD1 (5 bases). Germline loops: CDR1 MNHNY, CDR2 SVGAGI (reference sequence). The CDR3 has 14 amino acids. Trimming shortened V by 2 bases and J by 1 base, and 8 bases separated the two germline ends. CDR3 sequence: CASSYQGRNYGYTF. The CDR3 DNA reads TGTGCCAGCAGTTACCAGGGACGTAACTATGGCTACACCTTC.